This T cell receptor (beta chain) stems from a study of T cell responses to AZD1222 COVID-19 vaccine. For this clone: Its matching antigen is unknown.

Only in-frame clones appear in the TCRdb table, and some are missing; sequencing was by immunoSEQ multiplex PCR. There are 100,000 to 150,000 clones in the sample; about 90% occur only once, and 1.1% lies in the top ten. Overall study results and limits: It should be noted that donors were predominantly white British and more often female, and clonal diversity was possibly underestimated.

V lost 5 bases and J lost 3; bases outside the gene matches: 15. Germline V gives CDR1 LGHDT, CDR2 YNNKEL (reference sequence). This CDR3 has 17 amino acids. This chain joins TRBV3-1 (or the pseudogene TRBV3-2) and TRBJ1-2, with 7 bases lining up with TRBD1. The sample was peripheral blood, taken on day 0 of AZD1222 vaccination. This clonotype was sampled from an adult in good health. CDR3 residues: CASSLGLSRQGYYGYTF. CDR3 nucleotides: TGTGCCAGCAGCTTAGGGCTTTCCCGACAGGGATACTATGGCTACACCTTC.